This is a list of T cell receptor beta chains from one sample in a study of T cell responses to AZD1222 COVID-19 vaccine. The data were produced by immunoSEQ multiplex PCR, yet TCRdb's version contains in-frame clones alone and is incomplete. The sample yields 140,000 to 150,000 clones, 70% to 90% seen once. This specimen consisted of peripheral blood, obtained on day 0 of AZD1222 vaccination. These receptors were obtained from an adult in good health. Each CDR3 is given without its conserved first and last residue. Each record gives: D gene, J gene, clone size, V gene, CDR3 protein. D genes are given only for firm matches. Clone sizes are given selectively: once, few, many, or a class where the clone is expanded.

>-|TRBJ2-1|once|TRBV14
ASSQVGTAHNEQF
>TRBD2|TRBJ2-3|-|TRBV19
ASSPRSGDTQY
>-|TRBJ1-4|-|TRBV19
ASRDLAGEKLF
>-|TRBJ2-7|-|TRBV10-3
AISESTLEGVEQY
>TRBD2|TRBJ2-3|-|TRBV7-3
ASSPRASGLFTDTQY
>TRBD1|TRBJ1-5|-|TRBV15
ATSRDQGARQPQH
>-|TRBJ1-3|-|TRBV14
ASSGNSGNTIY
>-|TRBJ1-5|-|TRBV9
ASSRVDNQPQH
>TRBD1|TRBJ2-1|-|TRBV18
ASSRLGGVNDEQF
>TRBD1|TRBJ1-6|-|TRBV27
ASSFDRVTYNSPLH
>-|TRBJ2-1|-|TRBV19
ASSIRGANNEQF
>-|TRBJ1-2|-|TRBV11-1
ASSLAEYRGYT
>-|TRBJ2-5|-|TRBV5-6
ASSLIGETQY
>-|TRBJ2-1|-|TRBV5-4
ASSIPRTFSGSYNEQF
>-|TRBJ1-5|-|TRBV19
ASSYLHRRPDSNQPQH
>TRBD1|TRBJ1-4|-|TRBV7-6
ASSQLYRGNEKLF
>TRBD2|TRBJ2-2|-|TRBV7-3
ASSAQAGGEAGELF
>-|TRBJ2-2|-|TRBV28
ASSFPGANTGELF
>-|TRBJ2-7|-|TRBV30
AWTSGGAGQY
>-|TRBJ2-2|few|TRBV6-4
ASSNPKGGRGELF
>-|TRBJ1-2|-|TRBV7-9
ASSLGSSFVRDGYT